This T cell receptor (beta chain) was identified during a study of blood T cell repertoires in COVID-19. Across the whole study: The United States, Italy and Spain provided the acute and convalescent COVID-19 samples. T cells, B-cell-depleted T cells, or PBMCs provided the cDNA or gDNA that served as material.

Authors' data handling: Using reference gene primer amplification, nucleated cell counts were estimated. Clones were sequenced by immunoSEQ multiplex PCR, and TCRdb holds only the in-frame ones, with some missing. That table gives V, J and clone size, and the DNA gave D and trimming. The top ten clones hold about an eighth of a sample with some 120,000 clones, roughly 80% of them seen once. The V and J ends lost 10 bases and 3 bases, in that order; junction bases with no gene match: 14. This CDR3 has 16 amino acids. Germline values: CDR1 MDHEN, CDR2 SYDVKM. Material for sequencing was peripheral blood. The chain employs TRBV28 and TRBJ2-3; 9 nucleotides align to TRBD2. The sequence was obtained from a human donor in a cohort sampled during active COVID-19. DNA for the CDR3: TGTGCCATCGATAACAGAGCGGCGGGGGGGACAGATACGCAGTATTTT. Protein product: CAIDNRAAGGTDTQYF.